Given below is one TCR beta chain in context. The data were obtained in a study of blood T cell repertoires in COVID-19. The ends lost 5 bases at V and 7 bases at J; junction bases unmatched: 11. The CDR3 loop spans 17 amino acids. Germline CDR1 LNHDA, CDR2 SQIVND (reference sequence). Per the study methods: Counts of nucleated cells, estimated from reference gene primer amplification, were obtained. Repertoires were generated with immunoSEQ multiplex PCR, while TCRdb's copy carries only in-frame clones and drops some. V, J and clone size were drawn from that table, and D and trimming were deduced from the DNA. The sample records roughly 350,000 clones, about 85% being singletons.

The sequence derives from a woman under 30 with acute or convalescent COVID-19. The sequencing sample was made of peripheral blood. This chain uses TRBV19 with TRBJ2-7; 16 nucleotides match TRBD2. The CDR3, as DNA: TGTGCCAGTAGTGCCACCGGGACTAGCGGGAGGGCCGCGGAGCAGTACTTC. Translated, it gives CASSATGTSGRAAEQYF.